Listed below are T cell receptor beta chains from one sample, sequenced in a study of long-term antiretroviral therapy in people with HIV. Only in-frame clones appear in the TCRdb table, and some are missing; sequencing was by immunoSEQ multiplex PCR. The sample includes about 16,000 clones, about 80% of them seen just once. The sample here was unsorted PBMCs, taken 2.1 years after starting antiretroviral therapy. Every receptor here comes from a man in his forties with HIV. The CDR3 runs from the conserved cysteine through the conserved F or W. Each record gives: D gene, J gene, clone size, CDR3 length, V gene, CDR3 DNA, CDR3 protein. The D gene is left open where the match is weak. The size field is filled for only some rows; it gives once, few, many or a size class.

-	TRBJ2-7	few	11	TRBV25-1	TGTGCCAGCAGTGACTCCTACGAGCAGTACTTC	CASSDSYEQYF
-	TRBJ2-5	-	12	TRBV30	TGTGCCTGGGGACTCCTTCAAGAGACCCAGTACTTC	CAWGLLQETQYF
TRBD1	TRBJ2-3	-	14	TRBV14	TGTGCCAGCAGCCCCGGGACAGGGAGGGATACGCAGTATTTT	CASSPGTGRDTQYF
TRBD1	TRBJ1-1	-	15	TRBV2	TGTGCCAGCACCCTAATGGGACAGATGAACACTGAAGCTTTCTTT	CASTLMGQMNTEAFF
-	TRBJ1-1	-	13	TRBV5-4	TGTGCCAGCAGTACGGACGGTCATACTGAAGCTTTCTTT	CASSTDGHTEAFF
-	TRBJ1-1	-	14	TRBV18	TGTGCCAGCTCACCATATGCGGAGAACACTGAAGCTTTCTTT	CASSPYAENTEAFF
TRBD1	TRBJ2-7	-	15	TRBV27	TGTGCCAGCAGTTTAACTGGACAGGGACCCTACGAGCAGTACTTC	CASSLTGQGPYEQYF
-	TRBJ1-1	-	11	TRBV7-2	TGTGCCAGCAGCTTATTCAGGGAAGCTTTCTTT	CASSLFREAFF
-	TRBJ1-1	once	17	TRBV29-1	TGCAGCGTTGAATTTAGGGATCTTTACCTCAGGAACACTGAAGCTTTCTTT	CSVEFRDLYLRNTEAFF
-	TRBJ2-3	-	19	TRBV2	TGTGCCAGCAGTGAATCCCCTCCGGGAACATTATCCTACACAGATACGCAGTATTTT	CASSESPPGTLSYTDTQYF
-	TRBJ1-5	-	16	TRBV7-8	TGTGCCAGCAGCTTAGCGAGTGGAGGGATCAATCAGCCCCAGCATTTT	CASSLASGGINQPQHF
TRBD1	TRBJ2-7	-	14	TRBV29-1	TGCAGCGTTGAAGGACAGGGGATAACTGGGGAGCAGTACTTC	CSVEGQGITGEQYF
-	TRBJ2-1	few	15	TRBV6-1	TGTGCCAGCAGTGAGAGGTCAACATACTACAATGAGCAGTTCTTC	CASSERSTYYNEQFF
-	TRBJ1-2	-	13	TRBV5-4	TGTGCCAGCAGCTTGACAGGGATTAATGGCTACACCTTC	CASSLTGINGYTF
-	TRBJ2-5	-	15	TRBV18	TGTGCCAGCTCACCAATGCAGGGGCGAAGGGAGACCCAGTACTTC	CASSPMQGRRETQYF
TRBD2	TRBJ2-1	-	16	TRBV11-3	TGTGCCAGCAGCTCCTTAGCGGGGGGGCCTTATGGTGAGCAGTTCTTC	CASSSLAGGPYGEQFF
-	TRBJ2-1	-	11	TRBV7-3	TGTGCCAGCAGCTCGGGCAATGAGCAGTTCTTC	CASSSGNEQFF
-	TRBJ1-1	-	10	TRBV29-1	TGCAGCGGCCTGAACACTGAAGCTTTCTTT	CSGLNTEAFF
-	TRBJ1-1	few	13	TRBV18	TGTGCCAGCTCACCATGGGGGATCACTGAAGCTTTCTTT	CASSPWGITEAFF
TRBD2	TRBJ2-7	-	15	TRBV4-1	TGCGCCAGCAGCCGGGCCAGCGGGGAAACCTACGAGCAGTACTTC	CASSRASGETYEQYF
-	TRBJ1-5	-	15	TRBV6-5	TGTGCCAGCAGTCTACAGGGCAGTGGCAATCAGCCCCAGCATTTT	CASSLQGSGNQPQHF
-	TRBJ2-7	-	12	TRBV7-2	TGTGCCAGCAGCTTCCTCGGGGACGAGCAGTACTTC	CASSFLGDEQYF
-	TRBJ2-5	-	13	TRBV4-2	TGTGCCAGCAGCCAAGATCATGGAGAGACCCAGTACTTC	CASSQDHGETQYF
-	TRBJ1-3	few	13	TRBV12-5	TGTGCTAGTGGGATGTACTCTGGAAACACCATATATTTT	CASGMYSGNTIYF
TRBD1	TRBJ2-6	once	17	TRBV11-2	TGTGCCAGCAACCCCGGACAGGGGGCTTCTGGGGCCAACGTCCTGACTTTC	CASNPGQGASGANVLTF
-	TRBJ2-3	-	15	TRBV2	TGTGCCAGCAGTGAAATTGGGCCACCGGCGGATACGCAGTATTTT	CASSEIGPPADTQYF
-	TRBJ2-3	-	13	TRBV27	TGTGCCAGCAGTCCCCAGGGTCCAGATACGCAGTATTTT	CASSPQGPDTQYF
TRBD1	TRBJ1-5	-	14	TRBV5-1	TGCGCCAGCAGCTTTGGGACAGGGGATCAGCCCCAGCATTTT	CASSFGTGDQPQHF
TRBD1	TRBJ1-5	-	13	TRBV27	TGTGCCAGTTCAGGGGGCGGAGGACAGCCCCAGCATTTT	CASSGGGGQPQHF
TRBD1	TRBJ1-2	-	13	TRBV29-1	TGCAGCGCTGGAGACAGGGAGAGGTATGGCTACACCTTC	CSAGDRERYGYTF
-	TRBJ1-1	-	13	TRBV10-3	TGTGCCATCCAGGCCCTCAGGAACACTGAAGCTTTCTTT	CAIQALRNTEAFF
TRBD1	TRBJ1-4	few	21	TRBV4-1	TGCGCCAGCAGCCAAGATCGGGCGGAGGACAGGGGGCTTGCAACTAATGAAAAACTGTTTTTT	CASSQDRAEDRGLATNEKLFF
-	TRBJ2-7	-	16	TRBV9	TGTGCCAGCAGCGTCATTGGGATACAGTCGGACTACGAGCAGTACTTC	CASSVIGIQSDYEQYF
-	TRBJ2-2	-	13	TRBV29-1	TGCAGCGTTGACCCTCAGGGGACCGGGGAGCTGTTTTTT	CSVDPQGTGELFF
-	TRBJ2-1	-	11	TRBV30	TGTGCCTGGAGAAGCTACAATGAGCAGTTCTTC	CAWRSYNEQFF
-	TRBJ1-1	once	15	TRBV11-2	TGTGCCAGCAGCTTACGCAGGGAAGGACATACGGAAGCTTTCTTT	CASSLRREGHTEAFF
-	TRBJ1-5	-	15	TRBV2	TGTGCCAGCAGCGAGGACGTCGCCGGCAATCAGCCCCAGCATTTT	CASSEDVAGNQPQHF
-	TRBJ2-2	-	12	TRBV27	TGTGCCAGCAGTCCAAACACCGGGGAGCTGTTTTTT	CASSPNTGELFF
-	TRBJ2-1	-	15	TRBV7-8	TGTGCCAGCAGCTTATTATTTAAGGAGAACGATGAGCAGTTCTTC	CASSLLFKENDEQFF
-	TRBJ2-3	once	13	TRBV6-5	TGTGCCAGCAGTTACGGCAGCACAGATACGCAGTATTTT	CASSYGSTDTQYF
TRBD1	TRBJ2-7	-	12	TRBV6-1	TGTGCCAGCAAGCTACAGGGGTGGGGGCAGTACTTC	CASKLQGWGQYF
TRBD1	TRBJ1-2	-	15	TRBV4-1	TGCGCCAGCAGCCACCCGGGACAGGGGAACTATGGCTACACCTTC	CASSHPGQGNYGYTF
TRBD1	TRBJ1-2	-	13	TRBV18	TGTGCCAGCTCATTCCGGGACAGCTATGGCTACACCTTC	CASSFRDSYGYTF
-	TRBJ2-1	-	13	TRBV5-1	TGCGCCAGCAGCCTAGAGCAGGGCGATGAGCAGTTCTTC	CASSLEQGDEQFF
-	TRBJ2-2	-	17	TRBV7-3	TGTGCCAGCAGCTTAAGGGTAAAAGGGAAGTCGACCGGGGAGCTGTTTTTT	CASSLRVKGKSTGELFF